This T cell receptor beta chain was sequenced for a study of technical replicates of blood from a few donors. In germline, CDR1 is GTSNPN, CDR2 SVGIG (reference sequence). V gave up 3 bases and J gave up 9 bases; unmatched junction bases: 6. The CDR3 consists of 14 residues. Profiling relied on immunoSEQ multiplex PCR, and the TCRdb table lists in-frame clones only, not all of them. Of around 67,000 clones listed, approximately 83% are singletons. The receptor was isolated from a human donor in good health. Some clones in this sample may be carry-over from other donors' samples. Specimen: PBMCs. The chain joins TRBV30 to TRBJ1-6; 9 bases map to TRBD1. The CDR3 nucleotides read TGTGCCTGGAGAGGGGACAGGGAAAGTTCACCCCTCCACTTT. This sequence encodes CAWRGDRESSPLHF.